This note documents a single T cell receptor (beta chain) sequence. Its recognized antigen is unknown. No base quality values were provided; no much bigger clone lies one nucleotide off. The Qiagen DNeasy kit was used to extract genomic DNA from unsorted PBMCs and from the negatively selected CD4+ and CD8+ fractions. Using primers that anneal to V and J segments, immunoSEQ multiplex PCR amplified the TCR beta CDR3 regions. A synthetic immune receptor repertoire was used to minimize amplification bias, and any residual bias was removed computationally once sequencing was done. Regarding the original processing steps: Repertoire diversity was quantified as the Shannon entropy index using custom Python scripts. The unsorted, CD4+ and CD8+ repertoires were each analyzed separately, with the exception of combined analyses, where CD4+ and CD8+ sequences were merged in silico. A clone was considered expanded if an increase in frequency of at least 2-fold after treatment relative to C1D1 was found, and a pseudocount of 0.5 was applied to clones undetected at baseline. Clones with 0 or 1 copy at C1D1 were classified as singleton clones, and clones with 2 or more copies were classified as non-singleton clones. By matching protein sequences in sorted samples from the same patient, clones expanded in unsorted samples were annotated as CD4+, CD8+ or unknown. Wilcoxon tests on paired samples were used to test changes in diversity from C1D1 to C4D1. TCRdb stores this immuneACCESS table with in-frame sequences only. Part of the clones is absent; in the studies checked, under half of the shortfall reflects unresolved V genes, and no reason is known for the rest. V and J calls and clone size are those listed in that table; D and trimming were worked out from the DNA. Here the sample has roughly 90,000 clones; roughly 81% occur a single time. The leading ten clones occupy 16% of the sample.

Deletion took 3 bases off V and 8 bases off J, with a span of 29 bases between the germline ends. From cysteine to phenylalanine, the CDR3 is 18 amino acids long. Only CDR3 DNA remains: 54 bases, in frame from the first base. The germline V gene specifies MNHNS as CDR1 and SASEGT as CDR2. Reading the label with the study, this specimen's time point is: cycle 2 day 1 (C2D1) of nivolumab. Relapse after autologous stem cell transplantation had occurred in all trial patients, and cohorts A, B and C were distinguished by prior brentuximab vedotin exposure. The trial cohort included fewer than 65 patients with relapsed/refractory classical Hodgkin lymphoma, and each patient had a best overall response of complete response, partial response or progressive disease. In the multi-cohort phase II CheckMate 205 trial, trial patients received single-agent nivolumab. An independent review committee assessed best overall response using the 2007 International Working Group response criteria. Trial PBMCs were collected immediately before nivolumab initiation (C1D1) and during therapy at cycle 2 day 1 and cycle 4 day 1. Peripheral blood was collected in 8 mL Vacutainer Cell Preparation Tubes, from which PBMCs were isolated by centrifugation and then cryopreserved.

This entry comes from a study of PD-1 blockade in classical Hodgkin lymphoma (dated by TCRdb to 2019 to 2021). As for the study more broadly: Nivolumab dosing was 3 mg/kg intravenously every 2 weeks, continuing until either disease progression or unacceptable toxicity. The study used TCR beta sequencing and CyTOF to define a peripheral blood immune signature of response to PD-1 blockade in classical Hodgkin lymphoma.

Points the paper makes about the study in general: Baseline diversity similar to that of newly diagnosed patients was observed in trial patients achieving complete response, whereas significantly lower diversity was observed in partial responders and progressors. Baseline TCR diversity was reported to be lower in newly diagnosed patients than in healthy donors, and even lower in relapsed/refractory patients. Patients starting nivolumab less than 1 year after ASCT had lower diversity and were excluded from later analyses to avoid confounding by immune reconstitution. Only a single clinical trial cohort was studied, and what caused the repertoire differences, possibly disease activity or prior therapy, remained undefined. CD4+ but not CD8+ TCR diversity rose significantly by C4D1 (p=0.0027 vs p=0.16), most apparent in complete responders (p=0.02).

The chain uses TRBV6-1 and TRBJ2-7; the D gene is unclear. The clonotype comes from a human donor with classical Hodgkin lymphoma. The material was peripheral blood mononuclear cells (PBMCs), obtained before the second cycle of nivolumab. The DNA sequence is as follows: TGTGCCAGCAGTGACCTCTTGGCCTCATCGCACCTACTAACCAAGCAGTACTTC. Translated, this gives CASSDLLASSHLLTKQYF.